The 3 T cell receptor beta chains below all came from one sample that was sequenced in a study of T cell responses to AZD1222 COVID-19 vaccine. Only in-frame clones appear in the TCRdb table, and some are missing; sequencing was by immunoSEQ multiplex PCR. The repertoire includes roughly 110,000 clones, 91% of them detected once, and under 25% sits in the top ten. The sample consisted of peripheral blood, taken on day 0 of AZD1222 vaccination. These receptors were collected from an adult in good health.

This clone was counted a few times. The gene calls are TRBV7-8 and TRBJ1-4, with D uncertain. Germline values: CDR1 SGHVS, CDR2 FQNEAQ. The CDR3 covers 14 residues. V shed 6 bases and J shed 6 bases, with 14 bases lying between them. The CDR3 bases are TGTGCCAGCAGGCAACAGATAATGGATGAAAAACTGTTTTTT. It encodes CASRQQIMDEKLFF.

The V gene is TRBV25-1, the J gene TRBJ2-5, with D possibly being TRBD1 or TRBD2 (5 bases each). V was pared by 3 bases and J by 5 bases, with 16 bases between. Germline V CDR1 and CDR2: MGHDK, SYGVNS. CDR3 length: 15 residues. CDR3 protein: CASSDGDLRRETQYF. The CDR3 region has the DNA TGTGCCAGCAGTGATGGGGACCTTAGACGGGAGACCCAGTACTTC.

This clone showed up just once. The chain combines TRBV3-1 (or the pseudogene TRBV3-2) with TRBJ2-7; 9 nucleotides align to TRBD2. V gave up 3 bases and J gave up 6 bases; unmatched junction bases: 9. Per germline, CDR1 LGHDT and CDR2 YNNKEL (reference sequence). This CDR3 spans 15 amino acids. CDR3: CASSHGRGLAGEQYF. In DNA, the CDR3 is TGTGCCAGCAGCCATGGCCGGGGACTAGCAGGCGAGCAGTACTTC.